These 28 T cell receptor beta chains were all obtained from the same sample, sequenced in a study of cytomegalovirus exposure and HLA in healthy donors. This PCR relied on a set of 60 Vbeta primers and 13 Jbeta primers. Method: immunoSEQ multiplex PCR; TCRdb's copy keeps in-frame clones and lacks some. The sample records about 130,000 clones, approximately 80% being singletons. The sample comprised PBMCs. The source of these receptors is a man aged 40-49 years in good health and CMV-seronegative.

CDR3 protein: CASSIRQGANSPLHF. In nucleotides, the CDR3 is TGTGCCAGTAGTATAAGACAGGGGGCGAATTCACCCCTCCACTTT. The chain couples TRBV19 to TRBJ1-6; 10 bases align to TRBD1. Looked up from germline, CDR1 is LNHDA and CDR2 is SQIVND (reference sequence). The CDR3 spans 15 residues. The V gene end was trimmed by 2 bases and the J gene end by 7 bases; junction bases not matched to a gene: 2.

CDR3 in DNA: TGTGCCAGCAGTGCCAGACAGGGATGGGATTCACCCCTCCACTTT. Protein: CASSARQGWDSPLHF. The gene calls are TRBV28 and TRBJ1-6; 7 nucleotides line up with TRBD1. This CDR3 is built from 15 residues. Germline CDR1 MDHEN, CDR2 SYDVKM. The V segment lost 5 bases and the J segment 8 bases; nucleotides outside the gene matches: 9.

The chain combines TRBV28 with TRBJ1-2; D may be TRBD1 (6 bases). Deletions cut 2 bases from V and 4 bases from J, with 17 bases between. The CDR3 is 16 amino acids. CDR1 and CDR2 from the germline V gene are MDHEN and SYDVKM. DNA of the CDR3: TGTGCCAGCAGTTTAGGAGGTGGACAGTGGTCCTATGGCTACACCTTC. Protein sequence: CASSLGGGQWSYGYTF.

A single count supports this clone. V usage is TRBV19 and J usage is TRBJ1-1, with 7 positions matching TRBD1. The CDR3 has 13 residues. V gave up 9 bases and J gave up 4 bases; unmatched junction bases: 8. Germline-derived CDR1 and CDR2 are LNHDA and SQIVND (reference sequence). The CDR3 reads CASSQGGGTEAFF. DNA of the CDR3: TGTGCCAGCAGTCAGGGGGGAGGCACTGAAGCTTTCTTT.

This clone has only a few counts. The rearrangement uses TRBV28 and TRBJ1-5; D may be TRBD1 (6 bases). CDR1 and CDR2 (germline): MDHEN, SYDVKM. Between the trimmed V and J ends, which lost 6 bases and 3 bases, there was a span of 12 bases. CDR3 size: 14 residues. The DNA for the CDR3 is TGTGCCAGCAGAGGAGGACAGACCAATCAGCCCCAGCATTTT. Encoded protein: CASRGGQTNQPQHF.

This clone was seen once. V and J are TRBV7-8 and TRBJ2-7; D is possibly TRBD2 (5 bases). The V gene lost 5 bases and the J gene lost 6 bases, with 17 bases spanning the gap. Germline loops: CDR1 SGHVS, CDR2 FQNEAQ. The CDR3 spans 14 residues. The DNA for the CDR3 is TGTGCCAGCAGCGGCCGGAGCGGAGTTTTCGAGCAGTACTTC. Translated, it gives CASSGRSGVFEQYF.

The chain has TRBV30 and TRBJ2-6; D is possibly TRBD2 (7 bases). The V and J ends lost 3 bases and 2 bases respectively, with 14 bases between them. The CDR3 runs to 16 residues. The germline CDR1 and CDR2 sequences are GTSNPN and SVGIG (reference sequence). CDR3 sequence reads: CAWSPRGAPGANVLTF. As DNA, the CDR3 is TGTGCCTGGAGCCCACGGGGGGCACCTGGGGCCAACGTCCTGACTTTC.

This clone turned up a few times. V and J are TRBV6-6 and TRBJ2-2; no firm D call. This CDR3 comprises 13 residues. Between the trimmed V and J ends, which lost 7 bases and 9 bases, there was a span of 15 bases. Germline V gives CDR1 MNHNY, CDR2 SVGAGI (reference sequence). Here the CDR3 DNA reads TGTGCCAGCACTCCCAGCGCGGTCCGGGAGCTGTTTTTT. Its protein product is CASTPSAVRELFF.

The chain has TRBV4-3 and TRBJ2-2, with D unresolved. CDR3 length: 16 residues. V lost 4 bases to trimming and J lost 6 bases, with 18 bases between them. The germline CDR1 and CDR2 sequences are LGHNA and YSLEER. CDR3 sequence reads: CASSPYIEVRAGELFF. The CDR3 nucleotides read TGCGCCAGCAGCCCTTATATCGAGGTCCGGGCCGGGGAGCTGTTTTTT.

V and J are TRBV9 and TRBJ2-5; perhaps TRBD1 as D (6 bases). The V gene lost 0 bases and the J gene lost 1 base, with 10 bases spanning the gap. The CDR3 is made up of 15 amino acids. Per germline, CDR1 SGDLS and CDR2 YYNGEE. The CDR3 sequence is CASSVGGGTQETQYF. The DNA of the CDR3 is TGTGCCAGCAGCGTAGGAGGGGGAACCCAAGAGACCCAGTACTTC.

V and J are TRBV7-8 and TRBJ1-5, with 9 bases lining up with TRBD1. With V trimmed by 5 bases and J by 4 bases, 6 bases remained unmatched. CDR1 is SGHVS and CDR2 is FQNEAQ in the germline V gene. CDR3 length: 15 amino acids. CDR3 sequence (DNA): TGTGCCAGCAGCGTCCGGGACAGGGAAAATCAGCCCCAGCATTTT. It codes for CASSVRDRENQPQHF.

As for this clone: The junction departs from germline at one end; a sequencing error may be responsible. The chain employs TRBV7-9 and TRBJ2-5, with D possibly being TRBD1 (6 bases). Germline V gives CDR1 SEHNR, CDR2 FQNEAQ (reference sequence). CDR3 length: 13 amino acids. CDR3 residues: CSSSPTGGETQYF. CDR3 in DNA: TGTTCCAGCAGCCCGACAGGTGGGGAGACCCAGTACTTC.

This clone came up once. J is TRBJ2-5 and V is TRBV29-1, with 8 bases identical to TRBD1. Germline CDR1 SQVTM, CDR2 ANQGSEA. The CDR3 has 11 amino acids. Trimming took 7 bases from V and 6 from J; bases not matched to a gene: 4. This CDR3 reads CSGQGAKTQYF. The CDR3 DNA follows: TGCAGCGGTCAGGGGGCGAAGACCCAGTACTTC.

This chain links TRBV5-1 with TRBJ2-7, with a possible D match to TRBD1 (6 bases). Germline CDR1 and CDR2: SGHRS and YFSETQ. V was clipped by 3 bases and J by 1 base, with 14 bases between them. CDR3 length: 15 residues. CDR3 in amino acids: CASSWTDSASYEQYF. DNA for the CDR3: TGCGCCAGCAGCTGGACGGACAGCGCTTCCTACGAGCAGTACTTC. The variable domain in full, with the rest retrieved from reference TRBV5-1 and TRBJ2-7, is KAGVTQTPRYLIKTRGQQVTLSCSPISGHRSVSWYQQTPGQGLQFLFEYFSETQRNKGNFPGRFSGRQFSNSRSEMNVSTLELGDSALYLCASSWTDSASYEQYFGPGTRLTVT.

The chain recombines TRBV18 with TRBJ1-5; no clear D. The CDR3 has 13 amino acids. Germline V gives CDR1 KGHSH, CDR2 LQKENI. V lost 4 bases, J lost 5 bases, and 9 bases lay in between. CDR3: CASSQNTDQPQHF. The CDR3 region has the DNA TGTGCCAGCTCACAAAACACCGATCAGCCCCAGCATTTT. The variable domain in full, with the rest retrieved from reference TRBV18 and TRBJ1-5, is NAGVMQNPRHLVRRRGQEARLRCSPMKGHSHVYWYRQLPEEGLKFMVYLQKENIIDESGMPKERFSAEFPKEGPSILRIQQVVRGDSAAYFCASSQNTDQPQHFGDGTRLSIL.

The V call is TRBV27, the J call TRBJ2-1, with D hard to call. Trimming stripped 2 bases from V and 6 bases from J, with 8 bases between. Germline lookup yields CDR1 MNHEY and CDR2 SMNVEV (reference sequence). There are 13 residues in the CDR3. CDR3 sequence reads: CASSLPGRNEQFF. The CDR3 coding sequence is TGTGCCAGCAGTTTACCGGGTCGCAATGAGCAGTTCTTC.

The rearrangement joins TRBV5-4 to TRBJ1-2, with TRBD1 as a possible D gene (5 bases). V lost 2 bases and J 4 bases, leaving 9 bases between the germline ends. This CDR3 is 13 amino acids long. Germline loops: CDR1 SGHNT, CDR2 YYREEE (reference sequence). The CDR3 nucleotides read TGTGCCAGCAGCTTAGACAGATCCTATGGCTACACCTTC. Amino acids: CASSLDRSYGYTF.

This sequence joins TRBV7-9 and TRBJ2-7; 14 nucleotides match TRBD2. The CDR3 loop spans 19 amino acids. Germline lookup yields CDR1 SEHNR and CDR2 FQNEAQ (reference sequence). With V trimmed by 5 bases and J by 1 base, 13 bases remained unmatched. The CDR3 DNA reads as TGTGCCAGCAGCCGGCGGGGGACTAGCGGGGGCACCCAGTCCTACGAGCAGTACTTC. Translating gives CASSRRGTSGGTQSYEQYF.

Here the CDR3 reads CASSQDGGRSNQPQHF. The CDR3 DNA sequence: TGCGCCAGCAGCCAAGATGGCGGGCGTAGCAATCAGCCCCAGCATTTT. The chain combines TRBV4-1 with TRBJ1-5; no reliable D call. The V gene lost 0 bases and the J gene lost 0 bases, with 9 bases spanning the gap. The CDR3 spans 16 residues. From germline, CDR1 is MGHRA and CDR2 YSYEKL.

The chain joins TRBV7-9 to TRBJ1-2, with 7 bases fitting TRBD1. The CDR3 loop spans 15 amino acids. Germline-derived CDR1 and CDR2 are SEHNR and FQNEAQ (reference sequence). J gave up 7 bases and V 3 bases, and 11 bases lay outside the gene matches. The CDR3: CASSLGNRGGGGYTF. In DNA, the CDR3 is TGTGCCAGCAGCTTGGGAAACAGGGGAGGAGGTGGCTACACCTTC.

The chain uses TRBV5-4 and TRBJ1-6; maybe TRBD1 (5 bases). Deletions cut 3 bases from V and 5 bases from J, with 18 bases between. The germline V gene has CDR1 SGHNT and CDR2 YYREEE (reference sequence). CDR3 length: 17 residues. The CDR3: CASSSSGAGHHNSPLHF. The CDR3 DNA follows: TGTGCCAGCAGCTCCTCCGGAGCAGGGCACCATAATTCACCCCTCCACTTT.

The genes are TRBV9 and TRBJ1-2; 7 positions match TRBD1. The CDR3 extends over 13 amino acids. Germline V gene data show CDR1 as SGDLS and CDR2 as YYNGEE. Germline trimming cut 2 bases from V and 7 bases from J; bases unmatched to any gene: 5. CDR3 residues: CASSVGDSPGYTF. In nucleotides, the CDR3 is TGTGCCAGCAGCGTGGGGGACAGTCCTGGCTACACCTTC.

The rearrangement links TRBV19 to TRBJ1-6; 7 bases are shared with TRBD1. V was clipped by 4 bases and J by 9 bases; unmatched bases: 6. Germline V gives CDR1 LNHDA, CDR2 SQIVND (reference sequence). The CDR3 is 14 residues long. The CDR3 loop reads CASSKQGRLSPLHF. The CDR3 DNA is TGTGCCAGTAGTAAACAGGGGCGGCTTTCACCCCTCCACTTT. Filled out from reference TRBV19 and TRBJ1-6, the complete variable domain reads DGGITQSPKYLFRKEGQNVTLSCEQNLNHDAMYWYRQDPGQGLRLIYYSQIVNDFQKGDIAEGYSVSREKKESFPLTVTSAQKNPTAFYLCASSKQGRLSPLHFGNGTRLTVT.

The chain combines TRBV5-5 with TRBJ1-3, with D possibly being TRBD1 (5 bases). The ends were cut back, 6 bases at V and 2 bases at J, with 12 bases in the middle. This CDR3 is built from 14 residues. The V gene's germline CDR1 is SGHKS and CDR2 YYEKEE (reference sequence). CDR3 DNA sequence: TGTGCCAGCAACCAGGGTAACGCTGGAAACACCATATATTTT. Its protein product is CASNQGNAGNTIYF.

The chain joins TRBV7-9 to TRBJ1-2; D might be TRBD1 (6 bases). Germline V gives CDR1 SEHNR, CDR2 FQNEAQ (reference sequence). Trimming took 5 bases from V and 5 from J, leaving 18 bases between them. This CDR3 spans 15 amino acids. The CDR3 sequence is CASSPLEDSPYGYTF. CDR3 nucleotides: TGTGCCAGCAGCCCCCTAGAGGACAGCCCGTATGGCTACACCTTC.

The genes are TRBV7-8 and TRBJ2-1, with D possibly being TRBD1 (6 bases). Germline lookup yields CDR1 SGHVS and CDR2 FQNEAQ. The CDR3 contains 14 residues. V shed 7 bases and J shed 2 bases, with 12 bases lying between them. This CDR3 reads CASTRGQAYNEQFF. The CDR3 DNA follows: TGTGCCAGCACCAGGGGCCAAGCCTACAATGAGCAGTTCTTC.

This clone is a singleton in its sample. The chain is built from TRBV5-6 and TRBJ2-1, with 7 bases lining up with TRBD1. The germline V gene encodes CDR1 SGHDT and CDR2 YYEEEE. This CDR3 region has 13 residues. V trimming: 7 bases; J trimming: 4 bases; junction bases outside the gene matches: 5. CDR3 sequence reads: CASGQELYNEQFF. CDR3 nucleotide sequence: TGTGCCAGCGGACAGGAATTATACAATGAGCAGTTCTTC.

V is TRBV5-1 and J is TRBJ2-6; 7 bases match TRBD1. CDR1 and CDR2 from the germline V gene are SGHRS and YFSETQ. This CDR3 spans 14 amino acids. J was trimmed by 3 bases and V by 7 bases; bases with no gene match: 4. CDR3 amino acids: CASEQGYGANVLTF. For the CDR3, the DNA is TGCGCCAGCGAACAGGGGTATGGGGCCAACGTCCTGACTTTC.